The rows below give T cell receptor beta chains drawn from one sample of a study of spatial heterogeneity in lung cancer. In TCRdb, the 5' RACE reads were re-called with MiXCR into one record per CDR3 protein. The repertoire consists of about 20,000 distinct CDR3 sequences, with under 20% occurring once and the leading ten covering around 15%. The sequencing used PBMCs, collected at surgery. These receptors all come from a male donor with early-stage non-small cell lung cancer. CDR3s leave out the opening cysteine and the closing phenylalanine or tryptophan.

j_gene,v_gene,CDR3aa
TRBJ1-6,TRBV27,ASKGGLSPLH
TRBJ2-1,TRBV5-5,ASSWGTANNEQF
TRBJ2-3,TRBV5-6,ASSFSTDTQY
TRBJ2-5,TRBV6-1,ASQTVKETQY
TRBJ2-7,TRBV20-1,SAAPTTEFYEQY
TRBJ2-1,TRBV6-6,ASRTGGEQF
TRBJ2-3,TRBV12-3/TRBV12-4,ASSPLRRSGDTQY
TRBJ1-2,TRBV5-1,ASSLALGTGGNGYT
TRBJ1-1,TRBV29-1,SVLPGTTEAF
TRBJ2-2,TRBV7-3,ASSLTLVAGKANTGELF
TRBJ2-7,TRBV10-3,AISNTGVGEQY
TRBJ1-2,TRBV15,ATSRDRDNYGYT
TRBJ1-2,TRBV7-8,ASSLYQGVSNGYT
TRBJ2-7,TRBV6-2/TRBV6-3,ASSWPGYYEQY
TRBJ1-5,TRBV6-2/TRBV6-3,ASSPIETGVAGPNQPQH
TRBJ2-2,TRBV11-2,ASSFDGNTGELF
TRBJ2-3,TRBV20-1,SAASGTRGADTQY
TRBJ1-4,TRBV2,ASSASGLGAKLF